This TCR beta chain comes out of a study of cytomegalovirus exposure and HLA in healthy donors. Researchers ran the PCR with 60 Vbeta and 13 Jbeta primers. Here immunoSEQ multiplex PCR was the method, and the copy in TCRdb shows in-frame clones only, minus some. This table holds fewer than 85,000 clones, 70% to 80% found once. V lost 2 bases and J lost 2; bases outside the gene matches: 3. This CDR3 has 15 residues. The V gene's germline CDR1 is SGHTA and CDR2 FQGNSA. Regarding the study as a whole: Reports state that TCR beta sequences accurately predicted most subjects' HLA-A and HLA-B alleles.

This clone was observed a few times. Its antigen is unidentified. Other nucleotide sequences in the sample specify the same CDR3. This sequence was found in a man aged 40-55 years in good health and CMV-seropositive. The sample was PBMCs. The V and J genes are TRBV7-2 and TRBJ1-5, with TRBD1 matching 7 bases. The CDR3 here is CASSLRGQGNQPQHF. The CDR3 region has the DNA TGTGCCAGCAGCTTAAGGGGGCAAGGCAATCAGCCCCAGCATTTT.